Ten or more counts support the clone carrying this T cell receptor beta chain. Researchers took RNA transcripts and amplified the TCR beta CDR3 regions from them. An initial round of RT-PCR targeting the TCR CDR3 relied on the HTBI primer set. TCRdb fed the multiplex PCR reads into MiXCR, producing one record per CDR3 protein. The sample lists hundreds of thousands of distinct CDR3 sequences, around 13% occurring once. The sample comes from a study of T cells in Graves' hyperthyroidism and ophthalmopathy. Germline V CDR1 and CDR2: DFQATT, SNEGSKA (reference sequence). V gave up 3 bases and J gave up 4 bases, with 12 bases separating them. The CDR3 is 13 residues long.

The chain uses TRBV20-1 and TRBJ1-2; D gene unclear. The sequence was collected from a woman aged 50 to 60 with Graves' ophthalmopathy. The sample comprised blood. CDR3 protein: CSAREEGIYGYTF. The CDR3 DNA reads TGCAGTGCTAGGGAGGAAGGGATCTATGGCTACACCTTC.